This T cell receptor (beta chain) was found in a study of shared clonotypes between healthy human individuals. Study-wide points: Clonotype sharing among donors was thought likely to change with sequencing depth.

An even split of each subset's genomic DNA across several immunoSEQ plates was performed. Tens of thousands of T cell genomes (around 200 ng DNA) went into each sorted-subset replicate. Libraries were prepared by immunoSEQ multiplex PCR; TCRdb keeps only in-frame clonotypes and omits some of them. The data contain roughly 2,000,000 clones, roughly 93% of them singletons. V gave up 5 bases and J gave up 9 bases; unmatched junction bases: 9. Germline V lookup: CDR1 MNHEY, CDR2 SMNVEV (reference sequence). CDR3 length: 16 residues. Note on this clone: The target antigen is unknown.

Terminally differentiated effector memory CD45RA+ cells were excluded from the naive CD8 cells, which were CD45RO-negative and positively selected for CCR7. All donors were healthy HIV-negative adults lacking recent acute infections or vaccinations. This clonotype was sampled from a man between 18 and 29 years old in good health. Some clones in this sample may be carry-over from other donors' samples. The chain couples TRBV27 to TRBJ2-1, with 14 bases lining up with TRBD2. The specimen sequenced was naive CD8+ T cells from PBMCs. The CDR3 sequence is CASSEGLAGVVVEQFF. CDR3 nucleotides: TGTGCCAGCAGTGAGGGACTAGCGGGAGTCGTCGTTGAGCAGTTCTTC.